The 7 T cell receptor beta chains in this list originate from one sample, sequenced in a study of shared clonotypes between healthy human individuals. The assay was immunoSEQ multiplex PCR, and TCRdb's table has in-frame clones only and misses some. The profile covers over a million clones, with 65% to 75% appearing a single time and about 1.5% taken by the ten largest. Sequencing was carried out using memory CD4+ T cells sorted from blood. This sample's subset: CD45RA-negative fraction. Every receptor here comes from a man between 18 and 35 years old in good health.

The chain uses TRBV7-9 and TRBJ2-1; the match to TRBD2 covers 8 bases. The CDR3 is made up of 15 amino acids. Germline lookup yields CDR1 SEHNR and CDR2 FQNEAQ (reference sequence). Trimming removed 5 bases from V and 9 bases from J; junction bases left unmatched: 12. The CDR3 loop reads CASSPRAGGNGEQFF. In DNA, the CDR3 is TGTGCCAGCAGCCCACGGGCGGGGGGAAATGGTGAGCAGTTCTTC.

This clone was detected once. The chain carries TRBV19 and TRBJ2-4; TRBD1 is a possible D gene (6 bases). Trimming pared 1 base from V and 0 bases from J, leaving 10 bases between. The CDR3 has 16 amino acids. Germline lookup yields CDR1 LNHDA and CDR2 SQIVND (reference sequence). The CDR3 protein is CASSIGAGVAKNIQYF. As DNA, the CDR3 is TGTGCCAGTAGTATAGGGGCAGGGGTAGCCAAAAACATTCAGTACTTC. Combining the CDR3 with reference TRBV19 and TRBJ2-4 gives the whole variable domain DGGITQSPKYLFRKEGQNVTLSCEQNLNHDAMYWYRQDPGQGLRLIYYSQIVNDFQKGDIAEGYSVSREKKESFPLTVTSAQKNPTAFYLCASSIGAGVAKNIQYFGAGTRLSVL.

CDR3 sequence (DNA): TGTGCCAGCAGCCAGCTTGAAACAGGGGGAAAGGCAGATACGCAGTATTTT. This encodes CASSQLETGGKADTQYF. The V call is TRBV7-9, the J call TRBJ2-3, with 8 bases aligning to TRBD1. Per germline, CDR1 SEHNR and CDR2 FQNEAQ (reference sequence). Unmatched junction bases numbered 14, after V lost 5 bases and J lost 4 bases. The CDR3 sequence is 17 residues long.

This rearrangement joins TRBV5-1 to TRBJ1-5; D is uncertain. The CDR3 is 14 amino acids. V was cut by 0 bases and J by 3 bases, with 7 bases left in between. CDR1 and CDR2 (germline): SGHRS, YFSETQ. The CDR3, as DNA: TGCGCCAGCAGCTTGGACCCCACCAATCAGCCCCAGCATTTT. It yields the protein CASSLDPTNQPQHF.

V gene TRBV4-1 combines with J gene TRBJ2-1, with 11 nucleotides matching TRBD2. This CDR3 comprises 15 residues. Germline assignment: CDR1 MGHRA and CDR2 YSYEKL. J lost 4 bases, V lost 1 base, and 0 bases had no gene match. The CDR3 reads CASSQGLAGYNEQFF. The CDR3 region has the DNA TGCGCCAGCAGCCAAGGACTAGCGGGGTACAATGAGCAGTTCTTC.

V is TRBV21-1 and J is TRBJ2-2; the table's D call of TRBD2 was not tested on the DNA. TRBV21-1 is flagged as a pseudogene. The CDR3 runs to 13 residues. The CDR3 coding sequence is TGTGCCAGCAGCAAAGGGTCCAGAGGTCCGCTGTTTTTT. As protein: CASSKGSRGPLFF.

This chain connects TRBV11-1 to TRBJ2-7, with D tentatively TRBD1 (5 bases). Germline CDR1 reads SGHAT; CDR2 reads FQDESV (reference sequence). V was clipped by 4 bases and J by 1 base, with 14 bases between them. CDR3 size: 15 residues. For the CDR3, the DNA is TGTGCCAGCAGCTATAAAGGGGTCGGTTCCTACGAGCAGTACTTC. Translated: CASSYKGVGSYEQYF.